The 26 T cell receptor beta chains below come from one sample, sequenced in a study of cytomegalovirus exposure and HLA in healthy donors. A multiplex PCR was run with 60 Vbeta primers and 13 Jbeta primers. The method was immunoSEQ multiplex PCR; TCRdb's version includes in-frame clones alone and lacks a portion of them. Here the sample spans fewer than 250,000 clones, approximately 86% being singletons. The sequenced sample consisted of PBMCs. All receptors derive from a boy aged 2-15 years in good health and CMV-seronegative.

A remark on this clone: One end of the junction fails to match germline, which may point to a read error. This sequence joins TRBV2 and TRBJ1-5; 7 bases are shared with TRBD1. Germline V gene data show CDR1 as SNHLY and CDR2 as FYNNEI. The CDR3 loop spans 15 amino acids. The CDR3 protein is CASTRSGDRDQPQHF. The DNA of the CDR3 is TGTGCGAGCACACGTTCTGGAGACAGGGATCAGCCCCAGCATTTT. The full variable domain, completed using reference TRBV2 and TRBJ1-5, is EPEVTQTPSHQVTQMGQEVILRCVPISNHLYFYWYRQILGQKVEFLVSFYNNEISEKSEIFDDQFSVERPDGSNFTLKIRSTKLEDSAMYFCASTRSGDRDQPQHFGDGTRLSIL.

CDR3 loop: CASSVDRDINGYTF. In DNA form, the CDR3 reads TGTGCCAGTAGTGTCGACAGGGACATAAATGGCTACACCTTC. The V and J genes are TRBV19 and TRBJ1-2; 7 bases map to TRBD1. Trimming took 5 bases from V and 6 from J; bases not matched to a gene: 9. Germline values: CDR1 LNHDA, CDR2 SQIVND (reference sequence). The CDR3 runs to 14 residues.

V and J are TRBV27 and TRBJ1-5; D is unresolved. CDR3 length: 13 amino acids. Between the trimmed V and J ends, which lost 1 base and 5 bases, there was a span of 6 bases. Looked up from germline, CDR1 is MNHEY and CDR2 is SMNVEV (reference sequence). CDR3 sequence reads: CASSLFTHQPQHF. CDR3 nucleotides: TGTGCCAGCAGTTTATTTACACATCAGCCCCAGCATTTT.

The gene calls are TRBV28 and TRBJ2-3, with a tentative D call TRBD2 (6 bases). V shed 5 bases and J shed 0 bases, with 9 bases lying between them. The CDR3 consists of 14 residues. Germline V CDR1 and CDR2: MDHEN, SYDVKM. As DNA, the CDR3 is TGTGCCAGCAGTGTGGGGACTAGCACAGATACGCAGTATTTT. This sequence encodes CASSVGTSTDTQYF.

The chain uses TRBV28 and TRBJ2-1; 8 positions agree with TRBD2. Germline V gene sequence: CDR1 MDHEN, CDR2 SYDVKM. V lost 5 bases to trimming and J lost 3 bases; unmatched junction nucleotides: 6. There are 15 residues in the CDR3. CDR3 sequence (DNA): TGTGCCAGCAGTCACCTAGGGACTAGCTACAATGAGCAGTTCTTC. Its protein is CASSHLGTSYNEQFF.

The CDR3 loop reads CASILAGANTGELFF. CDR3 nucleotide sequence: TGTGCCAGCATCCTAGCGGGGGCTAACACCGGGGAGCTGTTTTTT. The chain combines TRBV2 with TRBJ2-2, with 10 bases lining up with TRBD2. V lost 7 bases and J lost 2; bases outside the gene matches: 4. CDR1 SNHLY and CDR2 FYNNEI come from the germline V gene. The CDR3 sequence is 15 residues long. The complete variable domain, with remaining parts taken from reference TRBV2 and TRBJ2-2, reads EPEVTQTPSHQVTQMGQEVILRCVPISNHLYFYWYRQILGQKVEFLVSFYNNEISEKSEIFDDQFSVERPDGSNFTLKIRSTKLEDSAMYFCASILAGANTGELFFGEGSRLTVL.

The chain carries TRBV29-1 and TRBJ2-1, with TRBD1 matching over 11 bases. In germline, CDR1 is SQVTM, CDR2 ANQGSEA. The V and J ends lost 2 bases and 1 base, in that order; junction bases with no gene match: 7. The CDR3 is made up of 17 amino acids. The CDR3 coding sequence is TGCAGCGTTGAAAGGGCGGACAGGGGGCTTTCCTACAATGAGCAGTTCTTC. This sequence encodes CSVERADRGLSYNEQFF.

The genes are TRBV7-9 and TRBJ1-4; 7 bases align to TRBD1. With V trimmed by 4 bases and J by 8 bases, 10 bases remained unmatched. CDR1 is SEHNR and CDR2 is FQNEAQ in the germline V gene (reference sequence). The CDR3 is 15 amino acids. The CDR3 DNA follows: TGTGCCAGCAGCTCCACCGGGACAGCAGGCGAAAAACTGTTTTTT. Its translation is CASSSTGTAGEKLFF. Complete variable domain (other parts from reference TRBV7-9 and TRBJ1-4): DTGVSQNPRHKITKRGQNVTFRCDPISEHNRLYWYRQTLGQGPEFLTYFQNEAQLEKSRLLSDRFSAERPKGSFSTLEIQRTEQGDSAMYLCASSSTGTAGEKLFFGSGTQLSVL.

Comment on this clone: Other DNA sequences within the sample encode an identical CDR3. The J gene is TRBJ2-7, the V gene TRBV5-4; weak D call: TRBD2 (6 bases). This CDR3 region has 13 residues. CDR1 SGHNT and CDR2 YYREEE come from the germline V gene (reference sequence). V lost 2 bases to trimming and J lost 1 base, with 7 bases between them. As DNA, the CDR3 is TGTGCCAGCAGCTTTCGGGGGTCCTACGAGCAGTACTTC. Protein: CASSFRGSYEQYF.

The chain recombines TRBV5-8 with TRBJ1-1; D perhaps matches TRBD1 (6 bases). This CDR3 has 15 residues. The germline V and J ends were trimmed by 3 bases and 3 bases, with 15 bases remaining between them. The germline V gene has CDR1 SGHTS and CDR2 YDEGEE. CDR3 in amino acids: CASSSVSSGDTEAFF. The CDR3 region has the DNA TGTGCCAGCAGCTCCGTCTCGTCAGGGGACACTGAAGCTTTCTTT.

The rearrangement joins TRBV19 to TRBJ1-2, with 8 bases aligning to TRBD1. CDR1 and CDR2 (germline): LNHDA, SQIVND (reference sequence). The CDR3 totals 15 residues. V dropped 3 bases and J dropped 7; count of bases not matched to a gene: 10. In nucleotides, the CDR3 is TGTGCCAGTAGTATGATGACAGGGGAGGCTTTTGGCTACACCTTC. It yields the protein CASSMMTGEAFGYTF.

The CDR3: CASISNSYNEQFF. DNA for the CDR3: TGTGCCAGCATTTCTAACAGCTACAATGAGCAGTTCTTC. The V and J genes are TRBV2 and TRBJ2-1; D gene ambiguous. Germline CDR1 reads SNHLY; CDR2 reads FYNNEI. The ends were cut back, 7 bases at V and 3 bases at J, with 10 bases in the middle. The CDR3 sequence is 13 residues long. Drawing the rest from reference TRBV2 and TRBJ2-1, the complete variable domain is EPEVTQTPSHQVTQMGQEVILRCVPISNHLYFYWYRQILGQKVEFLVSFYNNEISEKSEIFDDQFSVERPDGSNFTLKIRSTKLEDSAMYFCASISNSYNEQFFGPGTRLTVL.

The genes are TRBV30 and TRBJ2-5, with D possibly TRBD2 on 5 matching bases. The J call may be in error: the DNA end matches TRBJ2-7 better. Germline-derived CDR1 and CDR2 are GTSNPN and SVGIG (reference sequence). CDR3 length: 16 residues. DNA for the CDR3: TGTGCCTGGAGTGGGGTGAGCGGACGTCAAACCTACGAGCAGTACTTC. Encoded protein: CAWSGVSGRQTYEQYF.

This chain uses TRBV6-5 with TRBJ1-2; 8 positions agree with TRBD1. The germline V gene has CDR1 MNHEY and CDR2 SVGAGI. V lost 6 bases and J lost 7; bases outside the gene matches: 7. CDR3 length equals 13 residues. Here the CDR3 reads CASRQGGSGGYTF. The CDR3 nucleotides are TGTGCCAGCAGACAGGGGGGATCAGGTGGCTACACCTTC.

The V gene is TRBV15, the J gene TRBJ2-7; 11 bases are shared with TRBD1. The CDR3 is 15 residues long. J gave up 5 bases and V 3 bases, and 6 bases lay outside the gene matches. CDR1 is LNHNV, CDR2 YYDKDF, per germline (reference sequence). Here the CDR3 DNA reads TGTGCCACCAGCAGGAGGACAGGGGGCAAGGACGAGCAGTACTTC. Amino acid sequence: CATSRRTGGKDEQYF.

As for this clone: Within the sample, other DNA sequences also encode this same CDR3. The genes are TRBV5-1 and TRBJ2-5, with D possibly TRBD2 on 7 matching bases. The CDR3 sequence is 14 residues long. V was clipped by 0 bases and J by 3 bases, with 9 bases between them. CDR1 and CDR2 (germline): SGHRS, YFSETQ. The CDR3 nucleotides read TGCGCCAGCAGCTTGGGAGGGGGGGAAGAGACCCAGTACTTC. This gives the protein CASSLGGGEETQYF.

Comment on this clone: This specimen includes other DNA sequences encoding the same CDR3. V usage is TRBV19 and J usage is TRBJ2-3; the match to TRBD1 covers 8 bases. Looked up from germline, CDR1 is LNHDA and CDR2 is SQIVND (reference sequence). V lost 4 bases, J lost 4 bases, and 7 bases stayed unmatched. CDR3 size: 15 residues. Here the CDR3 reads CASSTGQGAADTQYF. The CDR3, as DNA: TGTGCCAGTAGTACGGGGCAGGGGGCCGCAGATACGCAGTATTTT.

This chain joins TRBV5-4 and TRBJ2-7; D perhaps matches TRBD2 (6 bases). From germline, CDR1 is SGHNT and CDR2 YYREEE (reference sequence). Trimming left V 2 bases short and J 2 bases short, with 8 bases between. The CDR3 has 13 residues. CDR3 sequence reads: CASSLGLTYEQYF. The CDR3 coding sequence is TGTGCCAGCAGCTTAGGACTAACCTACGAGCAGTACTTC.

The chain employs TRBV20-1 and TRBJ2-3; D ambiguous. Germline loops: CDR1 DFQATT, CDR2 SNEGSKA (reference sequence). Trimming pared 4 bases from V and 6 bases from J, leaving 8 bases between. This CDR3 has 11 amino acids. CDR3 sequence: CSATIPDTQYF. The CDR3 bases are TGCAGTGCTACAATCCCCGATACGCAGTATTTT.

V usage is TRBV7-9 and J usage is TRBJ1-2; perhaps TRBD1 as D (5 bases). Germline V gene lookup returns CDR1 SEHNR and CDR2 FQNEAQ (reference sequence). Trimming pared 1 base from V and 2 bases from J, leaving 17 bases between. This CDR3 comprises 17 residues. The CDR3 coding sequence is TGTGCCAGCAGCTTAGAGTCGGCCGACAGTGCCAACTATGGCTACACCTTC. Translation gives CASSLESADSANYGYTF.

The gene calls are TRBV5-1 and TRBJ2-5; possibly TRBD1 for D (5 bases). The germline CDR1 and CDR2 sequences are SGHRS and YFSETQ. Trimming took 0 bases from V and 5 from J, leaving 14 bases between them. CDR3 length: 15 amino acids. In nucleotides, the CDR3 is TGCGCCAGCAGCTTGGTCGACAGTGGCTCGGAGACCCAGTACTTC. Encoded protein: CASSLVDSGSETQYF.

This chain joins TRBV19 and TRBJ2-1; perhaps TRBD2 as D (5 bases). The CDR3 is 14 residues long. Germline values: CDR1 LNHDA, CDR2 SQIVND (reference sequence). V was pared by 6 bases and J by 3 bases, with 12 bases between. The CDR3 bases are TGTGCCAGTAGCTTATCCCGGGGCTACAATGAGCAGTTCTTC. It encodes CASSLSRGYNEQFF.

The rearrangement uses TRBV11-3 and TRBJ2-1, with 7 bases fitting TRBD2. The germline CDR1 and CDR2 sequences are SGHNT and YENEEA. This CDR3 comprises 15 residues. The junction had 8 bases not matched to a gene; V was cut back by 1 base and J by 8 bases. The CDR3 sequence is CASSLGGLSVDEQFF. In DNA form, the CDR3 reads TGTGCCAGCAGCTTAGGGGGACTAAGCGTCGATGAGCAGTTCTTC.

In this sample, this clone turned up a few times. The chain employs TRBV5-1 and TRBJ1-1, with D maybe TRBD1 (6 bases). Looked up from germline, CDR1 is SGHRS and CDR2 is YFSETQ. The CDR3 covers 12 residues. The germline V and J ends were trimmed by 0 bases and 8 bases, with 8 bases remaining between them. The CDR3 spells CASSLGTGEAFF. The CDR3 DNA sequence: TGCGCCAGCAGCTTGGGAACAGGGGAAGCTTTCTTT.

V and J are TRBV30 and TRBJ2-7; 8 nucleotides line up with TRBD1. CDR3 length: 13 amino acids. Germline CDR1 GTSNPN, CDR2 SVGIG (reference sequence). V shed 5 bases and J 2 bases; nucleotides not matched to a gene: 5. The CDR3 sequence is CAWQDRGPYEQYF. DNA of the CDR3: TGTGCCTGGCAAGACAGGGGCCCCTACGAGCAGTACTTC.

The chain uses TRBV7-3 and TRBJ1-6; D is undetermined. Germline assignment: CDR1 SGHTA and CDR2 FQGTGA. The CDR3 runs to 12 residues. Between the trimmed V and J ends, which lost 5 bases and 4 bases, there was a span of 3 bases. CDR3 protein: CASSHYNSPLHF. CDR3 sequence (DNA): TGTGCCAGCAGCCATTATAATTCACCCCTCCACTTT.